This T cell receptor beta chain was retrieved from a study of regulatory T cells in long-lasting Graves disease (TCRdb year 2021). General notes on the study: Persistent Graves' disease was defined as antithyroid drug treatment for over 5 years with persistently positive TSH receptor autoantibodies. A total of around 35 samples underwent TCR sequencing: 13 from persistent and around 20 from newly diagnosed Graves' disease patients. The study took place in China and was registered as a clinical trial. On average, persistent Graves' disease patients in the clinical cohort had been on antithyroid drugs for around 9.5 years. Patients with persistent Graves' disease were compared with patients with newly diagnosed Graves' disease using TCR sequencing and RNA sequencing of peripheral blood.

The sample's time point label is to be understood as: persistent/refractory GD, antithyroid drugs over 5 years with positive TRAb. For both TCR sequencing and RNA sequencing, RNA was extracted from PBMCs using TRIzol. The diagnosis of Graves' disease followed American Thyroid Association guidelines. Patients for the study were recruited at an endocrinology department in Xi'an, China. From each patient, nine milliliters of peripheral blood was collected into an EDTA anticoagulant tube. Ficoll Paque Plus density gradient separation was used to isolate PBMCs, and no further T cell sorting was performed. An Agilent 2100 Bioanalyzer and agarose gel were used to check RNA quality, and a NanoDrop 2000 was used to measure RNA concentration. The paper as a whole reports these results and caveats: Compared with newly diagnosed patients, persistent Graves' disease patients had lower TCR Shannon entropy and fewer highly expanded clones, which suggests clonal expansion. Sequencing and analysis were restricted to the TCR beta chain. Peripheral blood alone was examined, since thyroid tissue, which constituted the primary lesion, could not be accessed. The authors noted that the small sample size was a limitation that may lower accuracy. More public clonotypes were shared among persistent patients (roughly 2,700) than among newly diagnosed patients (966).

This clonotype has just a few counts. Its antigen is currently not known. Base qualities are missing; no much larger clone stands one base away. Libraries came from multiplex PCR. These reads were obtained on an Illumina HiSeq 4000. To build TCR beta libraries, CDR3 regions were amplified by Arm-PCR using iRepertoire HTBI primers. Gel purification was performed on PCR products prior to sequencing. Regarding the original processing steps: Gene usage analysis of CDR3 amino acid clonotypes relied on the roughly 60 TRBV and about 15 TRBJ segments identified across samples. Filtered high-quality paired reads were merged into contigs using COPE and FqMerger. Contigs were aligned with BLAST to IMGT TRBV, TRBD and TRBJ reference genes, and CDR3 was defined per IMGT. Any clonotype with a frequency above 0.1% was counted as a highly expanded clone. Shannon entropy was used to measure repertoire diversity, and the Gini coefficient was used to measure V-J evenness. Public clonotypes were defined as clonotypes shared by more than one individual. TCRdb trimmed public reads at Q25 via fastp, called clones via MiXCR and kept in-frame beta chains. Each record represents a unique CDR3 protein, reported with the most common genes and DNA among its rows. TCRdb, not the original authors, processed these V and J calls. This sample gives about 290,000 distinct CDR3 sequences in total; roughly a fifth of them show up just once. The leading ten clones occupy approximately 60% of the sample.

Sequencing was performed on peripheral blood mononuclear cells (PBMCs), taken when the disease was refractory, from a patient treated with antithyroid drugs. The sequence was collected from a female donor with Graves disease.

DNA sequence: TGTGCCTGGAAGGACGCAGGGGCGACCCTCCACTTT. Translated, this gives CAWKDAGATLHF. The rearrangement joined TRBV30 to TRBJ1-6; a tentative D match to TRBD1 spans 6 bases. The CDR3, from cysteine to phenylalanine, totals 12 residues. This entry keeps only the CDR3 DNA: 36 bases, framed from base 1. At the junction V is shortened by 4 bases and J by 14 bases, with 15 bases in between. The germline V gene (reference sequence) provides CDR1 GTSNPN and CDR2 SVGIG.